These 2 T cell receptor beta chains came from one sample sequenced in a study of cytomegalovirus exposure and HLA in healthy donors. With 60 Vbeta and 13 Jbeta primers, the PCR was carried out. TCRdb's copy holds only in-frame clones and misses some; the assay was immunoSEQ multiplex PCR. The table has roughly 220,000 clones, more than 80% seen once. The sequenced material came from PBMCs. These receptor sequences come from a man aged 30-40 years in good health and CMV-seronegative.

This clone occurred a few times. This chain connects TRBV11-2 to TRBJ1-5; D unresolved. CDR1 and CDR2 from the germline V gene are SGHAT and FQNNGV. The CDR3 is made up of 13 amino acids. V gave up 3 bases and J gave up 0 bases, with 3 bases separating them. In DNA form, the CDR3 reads TGTGCCAGCAGCTTTAATAGCAATCAGCCCCAGCATTTT. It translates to CASSFNSNQPQHF.

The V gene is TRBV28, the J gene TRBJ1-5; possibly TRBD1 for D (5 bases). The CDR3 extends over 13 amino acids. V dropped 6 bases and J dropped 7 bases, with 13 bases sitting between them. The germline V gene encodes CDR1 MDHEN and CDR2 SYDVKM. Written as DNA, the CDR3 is TGTGCCAGCAGCGCTACGACAGTACAGCCCCAGCATTTT. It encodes CASSATTVQPQHF.